A single TCR beta chain is shown here with its context. Its antigen is currently not known. Base qualities are missing; no much larger clone stands one base away. Instrument used: Illumina HiSeq 2500. Quantitative 5'-RACE with molecular barcodes was used to prepare TCR beta libraries. Concerning the study's data processing: Disease-linked TCR variants were identified with a new computational method built on a probabilistic model of VDJ rearrangement. In-frame beta chains were kept once TCRdb had trimmed the public reads at Q25 with fastp and called clones with MiXCR. Under each unique CDR3 protein, matching rows form one entry showing the most common genes and DNA. V and J calls and clone size were set by TCRdb, not the authors. In this sample the table shows about 420,000 distinct CDR3 sequences, about 22% of which occur a single time. The top ten clonotypes cover around 17% of the sample. This entry belongs to a study of CD8 T cells in ankylosing spondylitis listed by TCRdb under 2017. In the study overall: T cell receptor beta repertoires were profiled in healthy donors and ankylosing spondylitis patients so that disease-linked TCR variants could be found. The whole study cohort included 85 to 120 healthy donors and 20 to 30 ankylosing spondylitis patients. Peripheral blood was sampled, and synovial fluid was additionally collected from ankylosing spondylitis patients. The full study reports these points: The disease-linked clones showed a CD8+ phenotype and occurred at relatively low frequencies in peripheral blood. A TCR beta motif made up of several highly homologous amino acid variants appeared to be characteristic of blood from ankylosing spondylitis patients. The disease-linked clones were reported as significantly enriched in matched synovial fluid samples from ankylosing spondylitis patients. Some motif variants had previously been reported in the synovial fluid and blood of reactive arthritis patients, which suggests shared mechanisms of disease initiation.

From the germline V gene, CDR1 is SGHTA and CDR2 is FQGTGA. Spanning cysteine to phenylalanine, the CDR3 consists of 16 amino acids. The sequence is cut down to CDR3 DNA, 48 bases in frame from base 1. Between the V and J ends, shortened by 5 bases and 7 bases respectively, the junction contains 21 bases. Sequencing was performed on blood, either unsorted or a sorted T cell fraction (not recorded which). Recombination connected TRBV7-3 to TRBJ2-1; the D gene could be either TRBD1 or TRBD2, each agreeing at 5 bases. This clonotype was sampled from a male donor with ankylosing spondylitis. The bases are TGTGCCAGCAGCGCCCCCGGGACCCCGGGTGCTAATGAGCAGTTCTTC. The encoded protein is CASSAPGTPGANEQFF.